This entry concerns a single T cell receptor beta chain. The sample comes from a study of beta chain features in type 1 diabetes. With 0 bases removed from V and 5 bases from J, the gap between germline ends came to 16 bases. The germline CDR1 and CDR2 sequences are LNHNV and YYDKDF (reference sequence). The CDR3 spans 16 residues. Every isolated RNA sample was fully reverse transcribed, so sequencing captured expressed TCRB transcripts. Here immunoSEQ multiplex PCR was the method, and the copy in TCRdb shows in-frame clones only, minus some. The data contain under 400,000 clones, roughly 21% of them singletons.

The receptor was derived from a woman in her late teens or twenties in good health. What was sequenced was naive CD4+ T cells from blood. This rearrangement joins TRBV15 to TRBJ2-5; TRBD2 is a possible D gene (7 bases). The CDR3 sequence: CATSRDRGALGETQYF. The CDR3 DNA follows: TGTGCCACCAGCAGAGATCGGGGGGCCCTGGGGGAGACCCAGTACTTC.